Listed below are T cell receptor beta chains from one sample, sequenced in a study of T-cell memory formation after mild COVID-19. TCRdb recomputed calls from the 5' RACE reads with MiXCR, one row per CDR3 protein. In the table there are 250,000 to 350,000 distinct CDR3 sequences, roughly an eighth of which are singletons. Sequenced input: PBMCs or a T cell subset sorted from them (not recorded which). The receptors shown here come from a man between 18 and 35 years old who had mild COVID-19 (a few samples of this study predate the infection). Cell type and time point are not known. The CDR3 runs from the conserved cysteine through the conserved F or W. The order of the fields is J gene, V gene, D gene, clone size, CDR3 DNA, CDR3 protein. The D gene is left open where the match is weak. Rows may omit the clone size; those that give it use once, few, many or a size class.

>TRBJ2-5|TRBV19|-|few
TGTGCCAGTAGTATTTCCGGACTAACCCAAGAGACCCAGTACTTC
CASSISGLTQETQYF
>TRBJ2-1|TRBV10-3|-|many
TGTGCCATCAGTGAGTCGAGACAGGAGACCGCCTACAATGAGCAGTTCTTC
CAISESRQETAYNEQFF
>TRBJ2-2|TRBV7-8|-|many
TGTGCCAGCAACACCCGAGGGGGGGGTCCCGCCGGGGAGCTGTTTTTT
CASNTRGGGPAGELFF
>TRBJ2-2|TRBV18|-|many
TGTGCCAGCTCAGACACCGGGGAGCTGTTTTTT
CASSDTGELFF
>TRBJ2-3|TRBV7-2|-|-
TGTGCCAGCAGCCCCAGGCCTCCCTATACGCAGTATTTT
CASSPRPPYTQYF
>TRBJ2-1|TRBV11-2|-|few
TGTGCCGTCCCGGGGCATGAGCAGTTCTTC
CAVPGHEQFF
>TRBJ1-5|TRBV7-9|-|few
TGTGCCAGCAGCTTAGACAGGGAGCATCAGCCCCAGCATTTT
CASSLDREHQPQHF
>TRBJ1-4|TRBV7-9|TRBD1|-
TGTGCCAGCGGGGACAGGGCTAATGAAAAACTGTTTTTT
CASGDRANEKLFF
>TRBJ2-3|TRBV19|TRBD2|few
TGTGCCAGTAGTATAAACCCCAGCGGGGGAGTCACAGATACGCAGTATTTT
CASSINPSGGVTDTQYF
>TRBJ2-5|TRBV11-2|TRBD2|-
TGTGCCAGCAGCCTGCGGGTGACTAGCGGGATGGAGACCCAGTACTTC
CASSLRVTSGMETQYF
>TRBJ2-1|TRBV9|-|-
TGTGCCAGCAGCTACCCAGAGGGTAGCATGCGCTATGAGCAGTTCTTC
CASSYPEGSMRYEQFF
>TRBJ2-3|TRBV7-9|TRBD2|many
TGTGCCAGCAGCCCCAGACTAGCGGGGGGCCACTACACAGATACGCAGTATTTT
CASSPRLAGGHYTDTQYF
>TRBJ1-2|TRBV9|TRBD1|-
TGTGCCAGCAGCACGATCCCCCCGGACAGGGGCACCTATGGCTACACCTTC
CASSTIPPDRGTYGYTF
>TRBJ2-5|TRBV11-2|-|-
TGTGCCAGCAGCTTACCTAGCGTCGAGACCCAGTACTTC
CASSLPSVETQYF
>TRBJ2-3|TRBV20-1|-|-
TGCAGTGCTAGAGATGTACTAGCCGGATCCGCAGATACGCAGTATTTT
CSARDVLAGSADTQYF
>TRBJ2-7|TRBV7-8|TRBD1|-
TGTGCCAGCAGCGCCTGGACAGGGAGCTCCTACGAGCAGTACTTC
CASSAWTGSSYEQYF
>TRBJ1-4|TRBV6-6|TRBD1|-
TGTGCCAGCAGTAGGGACAGCAAAAATGAAAAACTGTTTTTT
CASSRDSKNEKLFF
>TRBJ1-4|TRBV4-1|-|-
TGCGCCAGCAGCCAAGCCGGGAATGAAAAACTGTTTTTT
CASSQAGNEKLFF
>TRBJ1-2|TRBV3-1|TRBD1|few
TGTGCCAGCAGCCAGGGACAGGGTCAAGGCTACACCTTC
CASSQGQGQGYTF
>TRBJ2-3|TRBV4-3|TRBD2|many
TGCGCCAGCAGCCAAGAAGGTCTAGCGGACACAGATACGCAGTATTTT
CASSQEGLADTDTQYF
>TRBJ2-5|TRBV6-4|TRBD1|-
TGTGCCAGCAGTGAACAGGGGGCATGCGAGACCCAGTACTTC
CASSEQGACETQYF
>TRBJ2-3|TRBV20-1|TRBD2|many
TGCAGTGCCCACGGGACTAGCGGCACAGATACGCAGTATTTT
CSAHGTSGTDTQYF
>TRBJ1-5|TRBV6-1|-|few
TGTGCCAGCAGTGAACACGGGCGGAATCAGCCCCAGCATTTT
CASSEHGRNQPQHF
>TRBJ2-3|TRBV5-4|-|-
TGTGCCAGCAGCTTCGGCCCAGGCATGAATACGCAGTATTTT
CASSFGPGMNTQYF
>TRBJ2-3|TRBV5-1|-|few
TGCGCCAGCAGCTTCGGACAGCCCACAGATACGCAGTATTTT
CASSFGQPTDTQYF
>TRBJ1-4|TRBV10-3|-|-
TGTGCCATCAGTGAATCAACAGGGCCAACTAATGAAAAACTGTTTTTT
CAISESTGPTNEKLFF
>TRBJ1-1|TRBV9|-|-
TGTGCCAGCAGCGTAGATGGTACTGAAGCTTTCTTT
CASSVDGTEAFF
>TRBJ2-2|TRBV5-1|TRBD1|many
TGCGCCAGCAGCTTGAGGACAGGAGCCACCGGGGAGCTGTTTTTT
CASSLRTGATGELFF
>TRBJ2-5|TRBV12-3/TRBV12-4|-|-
TGTGCCAGCAGCTTAGTGGTAGAGACCCAGTACTTC
CASSLVVETQYF
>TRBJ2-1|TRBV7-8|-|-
TGTGCCAGCAGCCCCAGAGTACAGAGCTCCTACAATGAGCAGTTCTTC
CASSPRVQSSYNEQFF
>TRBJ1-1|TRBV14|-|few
TGTGCCAGCAGCCAAGATCGGACACCACGGGGCACTGAAGCTTTCTTT
CASSQDRTPRGTEAFF
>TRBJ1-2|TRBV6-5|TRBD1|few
TGTGCCAGCAGTTACTCGTTGGTAGGGGGCGCTTACGGCTACACCTTC
CASSYSLVGGAYGYTF
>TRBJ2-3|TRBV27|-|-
TGTGCCAGCAGTCCCTTAGGTGGGACAGATACGCAGTATTTT
CASSPLGGTDTQYF
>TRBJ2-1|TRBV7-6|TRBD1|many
TGTGCCAGCAGCTCGACCCGGACAGGTCAAATCATCGATGAGCAGTTCTTC
CASSSTRTGQIIDEQFF
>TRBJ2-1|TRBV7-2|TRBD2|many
TGTGCCAGCAGCTTGGCGGGGGGGCCGAGTGAGCAGTTCTTC
CASSLAGGPSEQFF
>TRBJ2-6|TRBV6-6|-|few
TGTGCCAGCAGTTACCCCAAAGGGAACAGCATGAGTGTCTCTGGGGCCAACGTCCTGACTTTC
CASSYPKGNSMSVSGANVLTF
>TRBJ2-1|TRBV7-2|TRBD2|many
TGTGCCAGCAGCCGACTCGCGGGGGGGATTCTTACAGCGAACAATGAGCAGTTCTTC
CASSRLAGGILTANNEQFF
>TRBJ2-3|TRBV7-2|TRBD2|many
TGTGCCAGCAGCTTAGCGCTTGGGCTAGCGGGGGGGCCGGGCACAGATACGCAGTATTTT
CASSLALGLAGGPGTDTQYF
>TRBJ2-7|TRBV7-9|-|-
TGTGCCAGCAGCTTATTTGCCTACGAGCAGTACTTC
CASSLFAYEQYF
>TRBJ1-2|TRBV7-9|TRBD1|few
TGTGCCAGCAGCTCATTGACAGGGGGCGGAGATGGCTACACCTTC
CASSSLTGGGDGYTF
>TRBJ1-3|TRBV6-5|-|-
TGTGCCAGCATAGGCGGATCCTCTGGAAACACCATATATTTT
CASIGGSSGNTIYF
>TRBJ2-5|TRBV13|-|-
TGTGCCAGCAGCATACGGCTGCCGTACCAAGAGACCCAGTACTTC
CASSIRLPYQETQYF
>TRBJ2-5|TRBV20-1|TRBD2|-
TGCAGTGCTAGAGGGCTAGCGGGGATGGGAGAGACCCAGTACTTC
CSARGLAGMGETQYF
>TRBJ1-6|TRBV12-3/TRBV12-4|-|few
TGTGCCAGCAGTTTAGCCGGGCCCTGGTCTTCACCCCTCCACTTT
CASSLAGPWSSPLHF
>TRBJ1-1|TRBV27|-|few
TGTGCCAGGGCATTGTTTAGTCTGAACACTGAAGCTTTCTTT
CARALFSLNTEAFF
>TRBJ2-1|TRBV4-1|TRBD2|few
TGCGCCAGCAGCCTAGGACTAGCGGGGGGAGAGCAGTTCTTC
CASSLGLAGGEQFF
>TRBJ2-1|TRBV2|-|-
TGTGCCAGGTCGAAGGACGGTGACGATGAGCAGTTCTTC
CARSKDGDDEQFF
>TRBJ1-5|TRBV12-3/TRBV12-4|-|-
TGTGCCAGCAGTCGAAACCGGCAGGGGAATCAGCCCCAGCATTTT
CASSRNRQGNQPQHF
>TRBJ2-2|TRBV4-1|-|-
TGCGCCAGCAGCCACTACGTAGGCACCGGGGAGCTGTTTTTT
CASSHYVGTGELFF
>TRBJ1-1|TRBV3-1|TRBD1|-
TGTGCCAGCAGCCACACGGACAGGGAAGCTTTCTTT
CASSHTDREAFF
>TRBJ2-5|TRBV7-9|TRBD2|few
TGTGCCAGCAGCTCCGGGCGGGGGGGCAGAGAGACCCAGTACTTC
CASSSGRGGRETQYF
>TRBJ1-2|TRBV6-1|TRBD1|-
TGTGCCAGCAGTGATACCAAGAACTCCGAGGGGGCCCGGGGCTACACCTTC
CASSDTKNSEGARGYTF
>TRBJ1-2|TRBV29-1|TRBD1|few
TGCAGCGTACAGGGGGCTGGCGGCTACACCTTC
CSVQGAGGYTF